This T cell receptor (beta chain) was identified during a study of shared clonotypes between healthy human individuals. A CD45RA+ naive subset and a CD45RA-negative memory subset were split from CD4+ cells. In its sample, this clone was seen a few times. This same CDR3 is encoded by further DNA sequences in the sample. The CDR3 is made up of 13 amino acids. The germline V gene has CDR1 SGHTA and CDR2 FQGTGA. V lost 5 bases and J lost 2; bases outside the gene matches: 2. Study processing details: Sequence data from immunoSEQ were junction-only and lacked quality scores; consequently, filtering differed. The method was immunoSEQ multiplex PCR; TCRdb's version includes in-frame clones alone and lacks a portion of them. The DNA gave D and trimming, while V, J and clone size come from that table. The sample comprises about 2.3 million clones, approximately 93% of which are singletons, and 0.39% rests with the top ten.

The chain combines TRBV7-3 with TRBJ1-2, with 7 bases lining up with TRBD1. This clonotype was obtained from a man between 18 and 35 years old in good health. Some clones in this sample may be carry-over from other donors' samples. The sample taken for sequencing was naive CD4+ T cells from PBMCs. Specified subset: CD45RA+ positively selected. The CDR3 reads CASSPGQNYGYTF. The CDR3 DNA reads TGTGCCAGCAGCCCGGGACAGAACTATGGCTACACCTTC.